The T cell receptor beta chain described here comes from a study of blood T cells in healthy people across ages (dated by TCRdb to between 2014 and 2016). The study in broad terms: In model experiments, template switching captured roughly one uniquely barcoded TCR beta cDNA molecule for every two T cells. Using deep sequencing normalized with unique cDNA molecular identifiers, the study measured how TCR beta repertoire diversity changes with age. The donors were divided into four age groups: young (average approximately 17 years), middle-aged (around 41), aged (about 56) and long-lived (about 84). To avoid experimental bias, donors of different ages were distributed randomly across sequencing lanes. Two additional independent replicas of 1 million unique cDNA reads from the same blood draw were analyzed for two donors (one aged 18 to 30 and one aged 80 or older).

Here is what the overall study found, with its caveats: The long-lived group showed more naive CD4+ T cells, fewer expanded clones and increased TCR diversity than the aged group, suggesting age selection. Since profiling was done on bulk unsorted PBMCs, naive and antigen-experienced compartments could not be conclusively compared. Estimates of total diversity from one million sequenced T cells were regarded as lower bounds and underestimates. Because donor CMV infection status was unknown, age-related changes in expanded clonotypes were potentially confounded. A strong correlation was found between observed TCR beta diversity and the percentage of naive T cells measured by flow cytometry. As age increased, observed TCR beta diversity per million T cells dropped in a roughly linear way, and a significant reduction was already evident by age roughly 36.

V gives up 5 bases and J gives up 1 base, and the segment between their germline ends measures 11 bases. Sequences PRHDT (CDR1) and FYEKMQ (CDR2) are obtained from the germline V gene (reference sequence). Measured from the cysteine to the phenylalanine, the CDR3 is 14 residues long. Only the CDR3 portion is preserved as DNA: 42 bases, with reading frame beginning at the first base. Libraries were made using 5' RACE. Sequencer: Illumina HiSeq 2500. The second PCR ran for about 6 to 12 cycles and used a J-beta primer mix along with a sample-barcoded 5' primer. A template-switch 5' adaptor carrying 12 random nucleotides introduced a unique molecular identifier onto each TCR beta cDNA molecule. Each sample yielded at least 3 million CDR3-containing paired-end reads. All of the RNA was converted into first-strand cDNA using the Mint cDNA synthesis kit, with a TRBC-specific oligonucleotide serving as the primer. Following uracil-DNA glycosylase treatment, a first 18-cycle PCR with universal primers M1SS and BC2_uni_R was performed on all cDNA. The paper's processing steps were these. Each sample was normalized by randomly selecting 1 million high-quality reads, each carrying a distinct molecular identifier. Reads sharing molecular identifiers were discarded rather than binned into consensus sequences. CDR3 identification, clonotype clustering and error correction used MiTCR with a Q25 quality threshold and the strictest error-elimination algorithm. Lower-bound total TCR beta diversity was estimated with a nonparametric unseen species model using Euler transformation. In TCRdb, the public reads were trimmed at Q25 with fastp and aligned with MiXCR, with productive beta chains retained. Rows matching on CDR3 protein sequence are summarized as one entry with the most common DNA and genes. Here the V and J calls rest on TCRdb's processing, not on the authors' analysis. The sample data list 700,000 or so distinct CDR3 sequences, and over 40% of these were observed just once. Approximately 31% of the sample goes to the ten largest clones.

Systemically healthy Caucasian individuals from Russia, around 39 in total and aged about 6 to 100 years, were included as donors. Around 9.7 milliliters of peripheral blood were collected from each donor into EDTA-treated Vacutainer tubes. Ficoll-Paque density-gradient centrifugation was used to isolate PBMCs, with at least 6.5 million obtained per sample. Trizol reagent was used to extract total RNA from PBMCs, with at least 6 micrograms per sample. The percentages of naive CD45RAhigh/CD27high T cells were determined by flow cytometry on a PBMC aliquot from every donor. With respect to this clonotype: Which antigen it targets is not known. Base qualities were left out, and no much larger clone turns up one base away.

Material for sequencing was blood. This chain joins TRBV13 to TRBJ1-2; no D gene call is confident. The sequence came from an elderly man in good health. The nucleotide sequence reads as follows: TGTGCCAGCAGCCCGAGACGGCATAACTATGGCTACACCTTC. This yields the protein CASSPRRHNYGYTF.